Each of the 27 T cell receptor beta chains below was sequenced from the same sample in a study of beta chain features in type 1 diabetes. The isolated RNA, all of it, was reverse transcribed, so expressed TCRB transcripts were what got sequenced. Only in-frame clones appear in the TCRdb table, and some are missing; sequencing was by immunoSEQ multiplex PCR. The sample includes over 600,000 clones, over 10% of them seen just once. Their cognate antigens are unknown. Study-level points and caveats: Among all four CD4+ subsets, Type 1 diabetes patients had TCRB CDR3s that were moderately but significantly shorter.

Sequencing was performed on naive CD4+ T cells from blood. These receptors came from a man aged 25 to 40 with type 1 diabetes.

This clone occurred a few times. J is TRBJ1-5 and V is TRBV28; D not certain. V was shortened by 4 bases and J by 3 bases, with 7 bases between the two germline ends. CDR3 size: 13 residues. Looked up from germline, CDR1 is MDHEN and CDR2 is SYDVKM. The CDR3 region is CASSSTNNQPQHF. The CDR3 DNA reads TGTGCCAGCAGTTCGACAAACAATCAGCCCCAGCATTTT.

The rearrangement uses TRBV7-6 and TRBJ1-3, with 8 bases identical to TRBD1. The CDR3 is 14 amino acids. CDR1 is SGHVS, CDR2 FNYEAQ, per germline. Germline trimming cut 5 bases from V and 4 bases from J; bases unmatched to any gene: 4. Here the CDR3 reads CASSTRDRGNTIYF. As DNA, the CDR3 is TGTGCCAGCAGCACACGGGACAGGGGAAACACCATATATTTT.

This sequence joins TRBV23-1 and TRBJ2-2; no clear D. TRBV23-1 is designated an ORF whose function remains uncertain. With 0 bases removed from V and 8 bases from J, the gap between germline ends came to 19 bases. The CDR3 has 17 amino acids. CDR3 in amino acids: CASSQSCDIIRIGELFF. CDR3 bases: TGCGCCAGCAGTCAATCTTGCGACATCATCCGAATTGGGGAGCTGTTTTTT.

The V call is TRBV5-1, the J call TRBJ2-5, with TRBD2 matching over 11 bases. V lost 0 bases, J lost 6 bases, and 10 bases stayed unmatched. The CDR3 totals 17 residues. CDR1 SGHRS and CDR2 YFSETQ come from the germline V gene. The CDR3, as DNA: TGCGCCAGCAGCTTGGGCCCCCCCACTAGCGGGGGAAAGACCCAGTACTTC. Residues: CASSLGPPTSGGKTQYF.

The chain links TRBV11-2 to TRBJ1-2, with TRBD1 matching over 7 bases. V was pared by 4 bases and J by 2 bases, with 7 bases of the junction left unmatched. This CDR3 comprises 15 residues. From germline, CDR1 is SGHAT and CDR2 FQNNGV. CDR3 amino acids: CASSSPWTGNYGYTF. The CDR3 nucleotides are TGTGCCAGCAGCTCGCCGTGGACAGGCAACTATGGCTACACCTTC.

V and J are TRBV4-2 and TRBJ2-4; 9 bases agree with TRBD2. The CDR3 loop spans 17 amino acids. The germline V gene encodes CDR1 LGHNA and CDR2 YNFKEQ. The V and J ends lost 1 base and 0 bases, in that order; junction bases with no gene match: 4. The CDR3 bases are TGTGCCAGCAGCCAAGGGCTAGCGGGGCTAGCCAAAAACATTCAGTACTTC. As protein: CASSQGLAGLAKNIQYF.

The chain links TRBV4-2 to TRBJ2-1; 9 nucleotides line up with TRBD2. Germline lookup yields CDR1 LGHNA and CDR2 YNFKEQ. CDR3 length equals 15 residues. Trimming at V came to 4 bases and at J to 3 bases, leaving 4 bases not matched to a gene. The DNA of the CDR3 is TGTGCCAGCAGCCCAGCTAGCGGGGTCTACAATGAGCAGTTCTTC. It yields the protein CASSPASGVYNEQFF.

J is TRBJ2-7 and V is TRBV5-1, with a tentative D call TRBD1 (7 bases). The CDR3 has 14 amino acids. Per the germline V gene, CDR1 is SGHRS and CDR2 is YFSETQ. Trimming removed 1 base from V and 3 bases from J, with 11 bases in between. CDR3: CASSLRGTDYEQYF. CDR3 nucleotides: TGCGCCAGCAGCTTGCGCGGGACAGACTACGAGCAGTACTTC.

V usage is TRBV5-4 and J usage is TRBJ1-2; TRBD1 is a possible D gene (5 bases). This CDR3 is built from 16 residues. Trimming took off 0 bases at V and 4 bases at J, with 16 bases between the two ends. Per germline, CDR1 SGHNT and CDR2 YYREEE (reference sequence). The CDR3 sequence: CASSLDSGPIVYGYTF. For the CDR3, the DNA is TGTGCCAGCAGCTTGGATTCGGGGCCCATCGTCTATGGCTACACCTTC. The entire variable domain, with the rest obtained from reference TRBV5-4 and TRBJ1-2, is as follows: ETGVTQSPTHLIKTRGQQVTLRCSSQSGHNTVSWYQQALGQGPQFIFQYYREEENGRGNFPPRFSGLQFPNYSSELNVNALELDDSALYLCASSLDSGPIVYGYTFGSGTRLTVV.

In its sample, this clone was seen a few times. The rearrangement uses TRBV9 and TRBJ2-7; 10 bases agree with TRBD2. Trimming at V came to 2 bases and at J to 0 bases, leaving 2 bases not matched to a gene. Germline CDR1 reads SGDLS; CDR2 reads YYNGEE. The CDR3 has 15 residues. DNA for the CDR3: TGTGCCAGCAGCGTCCTAGCGGGGGCCTCCTACGAGCAGTACTTC. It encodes CASSVLAGASYEQYF. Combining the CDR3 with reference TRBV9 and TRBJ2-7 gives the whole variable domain DSGVTQTPKHLITATGQRVTLRCSPRSGDLSVYWYQQSLDQGLQFLIQYYNGEERAKGNILERFSAQQFPDLHSELNLSSLELGDSALYFCASSVLAGASYEQYFGPGTRLTVT.

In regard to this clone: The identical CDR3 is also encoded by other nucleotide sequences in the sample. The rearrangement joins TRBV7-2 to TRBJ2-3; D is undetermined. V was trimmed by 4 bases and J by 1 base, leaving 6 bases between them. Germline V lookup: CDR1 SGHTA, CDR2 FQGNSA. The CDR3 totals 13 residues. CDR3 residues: CASSSDGTDTQYF. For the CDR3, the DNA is TGTGCCAGCAGCTCCGATGGCACAGATACGCAGTATTTT.

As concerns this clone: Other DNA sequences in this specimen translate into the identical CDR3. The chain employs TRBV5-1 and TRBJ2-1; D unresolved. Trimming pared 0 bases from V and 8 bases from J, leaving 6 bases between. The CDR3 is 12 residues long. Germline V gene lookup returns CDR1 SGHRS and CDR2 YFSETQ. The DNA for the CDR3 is TGCGCCAGCAGCTTGGCTGGGGATGAGCAGTTCTTC. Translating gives CASSLAGDEQFF.

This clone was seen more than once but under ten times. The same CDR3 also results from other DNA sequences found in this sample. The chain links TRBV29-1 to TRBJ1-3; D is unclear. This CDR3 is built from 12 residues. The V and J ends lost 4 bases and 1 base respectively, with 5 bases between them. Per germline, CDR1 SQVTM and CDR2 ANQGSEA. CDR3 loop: CSVAGSGNTIYF. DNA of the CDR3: TGCAGCGTTGCTGGTTCTGGAAACACCATATATTTT.

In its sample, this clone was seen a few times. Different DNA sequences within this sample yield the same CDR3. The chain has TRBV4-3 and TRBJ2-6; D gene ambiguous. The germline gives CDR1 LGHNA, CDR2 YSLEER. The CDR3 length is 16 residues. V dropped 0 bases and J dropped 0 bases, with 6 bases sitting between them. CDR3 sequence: CASSQEALSGANVLTF. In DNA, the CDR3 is TGCGCCAGCAGCCAAGAGGCCCTCTCTGGGGCCAACGTCCTGACTTTC.

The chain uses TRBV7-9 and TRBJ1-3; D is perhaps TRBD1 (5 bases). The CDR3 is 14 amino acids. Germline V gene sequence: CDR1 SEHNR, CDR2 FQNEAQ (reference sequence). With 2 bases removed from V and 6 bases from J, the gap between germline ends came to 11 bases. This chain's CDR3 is CASSLLGVANTIYF. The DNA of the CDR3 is TGTGCCAGCAGCTTACTAGGGGTGGCAAACACCATATATTTT.

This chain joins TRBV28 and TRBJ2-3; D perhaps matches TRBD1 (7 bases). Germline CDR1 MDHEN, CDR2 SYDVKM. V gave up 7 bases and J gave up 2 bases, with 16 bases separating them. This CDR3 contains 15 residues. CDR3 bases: TGTGCCAGCACTCAGGGGGGCGTTTTCACAGATACGCAGTATTTT. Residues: CASTQGGVFTDTQYF.

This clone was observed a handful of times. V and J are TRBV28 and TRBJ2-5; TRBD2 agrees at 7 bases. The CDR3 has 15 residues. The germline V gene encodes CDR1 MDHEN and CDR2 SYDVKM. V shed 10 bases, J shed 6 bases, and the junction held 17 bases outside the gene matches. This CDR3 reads CATSSSGTSLKTQYF. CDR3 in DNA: TGTGCCACCTCATCTAGCGGCACTTCGTTAAAGACCCAGTACTTC. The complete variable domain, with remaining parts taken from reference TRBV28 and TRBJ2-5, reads DVKVTQSSRYLVKRTGEKVFLECVQDMDHENMFWYRQDPGLGLRLIYFSYDVKMKEKGDIPEGYSVSREKKERFSLILESASTNQTSMYLCATSSSGTSLKTQYFGPGTRLLVL.

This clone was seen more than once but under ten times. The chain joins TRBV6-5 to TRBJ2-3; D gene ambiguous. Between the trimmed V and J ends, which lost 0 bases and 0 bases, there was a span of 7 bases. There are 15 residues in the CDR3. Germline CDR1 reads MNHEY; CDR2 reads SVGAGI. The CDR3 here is CASSYSAVSTDTQYF. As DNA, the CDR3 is TGTGCCAGCAGTTACTCTGCTGTGAGCACAGATACGCAGTATTTT.

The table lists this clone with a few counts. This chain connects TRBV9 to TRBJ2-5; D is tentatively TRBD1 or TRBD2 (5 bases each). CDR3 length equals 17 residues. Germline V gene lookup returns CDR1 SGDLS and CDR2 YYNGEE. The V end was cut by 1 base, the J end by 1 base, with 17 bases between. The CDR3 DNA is TGTGCCAGCAGCGTAAGGGGCTCCGGGACCATCCAAGAGACCCAGTACTTC. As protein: CASSVRGSGTIQETQYF.

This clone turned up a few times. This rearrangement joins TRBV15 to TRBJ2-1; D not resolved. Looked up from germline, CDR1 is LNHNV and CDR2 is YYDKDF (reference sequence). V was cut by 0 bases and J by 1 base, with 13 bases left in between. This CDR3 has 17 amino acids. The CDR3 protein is CATSRDGTTESYNEQFF. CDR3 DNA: TGTGCCACCAGCAGAGATGGTACCACCGAGTCCTACAATGAGCAGTTCTTC.

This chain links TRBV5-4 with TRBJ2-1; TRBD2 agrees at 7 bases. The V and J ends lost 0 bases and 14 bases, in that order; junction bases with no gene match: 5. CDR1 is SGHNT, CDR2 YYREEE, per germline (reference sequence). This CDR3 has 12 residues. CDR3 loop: CASSLEGLEKFF. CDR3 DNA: TGTGCCAGCAGCTTGGAAGGACTAGAAAAGTTCTTC.

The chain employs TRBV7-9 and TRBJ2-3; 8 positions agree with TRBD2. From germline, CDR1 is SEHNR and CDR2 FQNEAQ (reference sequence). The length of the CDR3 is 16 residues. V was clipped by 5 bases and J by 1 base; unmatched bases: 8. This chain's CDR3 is CASSGRLALGTDTQYF. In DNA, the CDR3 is TGTGCCAGCAGCGGCAGACTAGCGTTAGGCACAGATACGCAGTATTTT.

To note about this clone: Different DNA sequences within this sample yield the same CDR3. CDR3 residues: CASSPGQGFYGYTF. CDR3 bases: TGTGCCAGCAGTCCGGGACAGGGGTTCTATGGCTACACCTTC. The chain recombines TRBV28 with TRBJ1-2; 10 bases align to TRBD1. This CDR3 contains 14 residues. V lost 5 bases, J lost 4 bases, and 4 bases stayed unmatched. The germline CDR1 and CDR2 sequences are MDHEN and SYDVKM.

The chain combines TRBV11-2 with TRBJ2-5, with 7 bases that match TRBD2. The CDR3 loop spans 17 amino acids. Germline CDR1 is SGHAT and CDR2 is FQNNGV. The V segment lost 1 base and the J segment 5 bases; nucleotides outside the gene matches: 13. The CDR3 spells CASSLVAGEAESETQYF. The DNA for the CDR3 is TGTGCCAGCAGCTTAGTTGCGGGGGAGGCTGAGTCCGAGACCCAGTACTTC.

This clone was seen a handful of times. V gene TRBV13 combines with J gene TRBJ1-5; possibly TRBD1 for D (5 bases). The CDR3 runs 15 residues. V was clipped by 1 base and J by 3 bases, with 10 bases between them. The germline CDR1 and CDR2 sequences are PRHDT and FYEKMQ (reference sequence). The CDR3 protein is CASSLAGTPNQPQHF. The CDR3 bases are TGTGCCAGCAGCTTAGCAGGGACCCCCAATCAGCCCCAGCATTTT.

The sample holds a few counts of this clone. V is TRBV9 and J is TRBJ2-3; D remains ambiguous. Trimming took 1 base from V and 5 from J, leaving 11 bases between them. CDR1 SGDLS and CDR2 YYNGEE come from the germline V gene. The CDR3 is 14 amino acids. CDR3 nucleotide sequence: TGTGCCAGCAGCGTAATCTCTAATCAAGATACGCAGTATTTT. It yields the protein CASSVISNQDTQYF.

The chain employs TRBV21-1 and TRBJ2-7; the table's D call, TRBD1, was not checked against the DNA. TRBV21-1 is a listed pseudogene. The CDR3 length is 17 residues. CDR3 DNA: TGTGCCAGCAGCAAACCGCCGACAGGGGGCGATCTCTACGAGCAGTACTTC. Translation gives CASSKPPTGGDLYEQYF.